By sample share, the clone carrying this T cell receptor beta chain is large. Its antigen is still unknown. The germline V and J ends were trimmed by 5 bases and 4 bases, with 14 bases remaining between them. This CDR3 spans 14 amino acids. Amplification of TRBV12-4/TRBJ1-2 clonotypes used adaptor-ligated barcode primers. MiXCR was run by TCRdb on the multiplex PCR reads, yielding one entry per CDR3 protein. The sample has 960 or so distinct CDR3 sequences; 5.5% to 7% are singletons. Study observations and caveats: The TCR gene usage of tumor memory CD4+ T cells clustered together with blood and lymph node memory CD4+ cells and with lymph node naive CD4+ cells. Tumor-infiltrating Treg TCR alpha and beta sequences overlapped most with tumor naive CD4+ T cells, then blood naive.

The V and J genes are TRBV12-3 or TRBV12-4 and TRBJ1-2; possible D gene TRBD1, 5 bases. The TCR originated in a female donor with breast cancer. What was sequenced was naive CD4+ T cells sorted from blood. The subset is: naive CD4+ T cells, CD4+CD45RA+CD25-. CDR3 nucleotides: TGTGCCAGCAGTCCTGAACCGGGGCCCTATGGCTACACCTTC. Residues: CASSPEPGPYGYTF.